What follows are 24 T cell receptor beta chains derived from one specimen sequenced in a study of blood T cell repertoires in COVID-19. Clones were read by immunoSEQ multiplex PCR, and TCRdb kept only the in-frame ones, dropping some. The sample shows about 220,000 clones, 65% to 90% of them seen only once. Sequencing input: peripheral blood. All receptors come from a human donor in a cohort sampled during active COVID-19.

The chain has TRBV6-5 and TRBJ2-7, with a weak D call TRBD1 (6 bases). V lost 10 bases and J lost 6, with 10 bases in between. Germline assignment: CDR1 MNHEY and CDR2 SVGAGI. The CDR3 loop spans 10 amino acids. The CDR3 nucleotides read TGTGCCATCACAGGGTCCGAGCAGTACTTC. Protein: CAITGSEQYF.

The gene calls are TRBV30 and TRBJ1-2, with 8 bases aligning to TRBD1. The CDR3 has 13 residues. Germline assignment: CDR1 GTSNPN and CDR2 SVGIG (reference sequence). The V gene end was trimmed by 0 bases and the J gene end by 7 bases; junction bases not matched to a gene: 4. CDR3 region: CAWSVHRGAGYTF. CDR3 nucleotides: TGTGCCTGGAGTGTACACAGGGGGGCTGGCTACACCTTC.

The chain combines TRBV6-5 with TRBJ2-2; perhaps TRBD2 as D (5 bases). V lost 0 bases, J lost 13 bases, and 12 bases lay in between. The CDR3 runs to 13 residues. Germline assignment: CDR1 MNHEY and CDR2 SVGAGI. CDR3 in amino acids: CASSYSLRERLFF. Written as DNA, the CDR3 is TGTGCCAGCAGTTACTCGTTGAGGGAACGGCTGTTTTTT.

This sequence joins TRBV6-5 and TRBJ2-7, with 8 nucleotides matching TRBD2. This CDR3 has 14 residues. V was clipped by 5 bases and J by 3 bases; unmatched bases: 6. The germline V gene has CDR1 MNHEY and CDR2 SVGAGI. DNA for the CDR3: TGTGCCAGCAGTCGGGGGGGATTCTACTACGAGCAGTACTTC. Amino acid sequence: CASSRGGFYYEQYF.

The rearrangement links TRBV7-2 to TRBJ2-5, with a weak D call TRBD1 (6 bases). Trimming removed 5 bases from V and 3 bases from J, with 19 bases in between. Germline V CDR1 and CDR2: SGHTA, FQGNSA. This CDR3 has 16 amino acids. CDR3 in DNA: TGTGCCAGCAGCAAGGGACCAGGGGCAGGGAAAGAGACCCAGTACTTC. Its translation is CASSKGPGAGKETQYF. The entire variable domain, with the rest obtained from reference TRBV7-2 and TRBJ2-5, is as follows: GAGVSQSPSNKVTEKGKDVELRCDPISGHTALYWYRQSLGQGLEFLIYFQGNSAPDKSGLPSDRFSAERTGGSVSTLTIQRTQQEDSAVYLCASSKGPGAGKETQYFGPGTRLLVL.

This rearrangement joins TRBV10-3 to TRBJ2-1; 12 bases map to TRBD2. This CDR3 has 19 residues. Germline CDR1 reads ENHRY; CDR2 reads SYGVKD. Unmatched junction bases numbered 16, after V lost 3 bases and J lost 7 bases. The CDR3, as DNA: TGTGCCATCAGTGAATACGGGGGTGCTAGCGGGAGGGCCGGGAATGAGCAGTTCTTC. Translation: CAISEYGGASGRAGNEQFF.

V is TRBV5-4 and J is TRBJ2-7, with TRBD2 matching 9 bases. J gave up 5 bases and V 1 base, and 7 bases lay outside the gene matches. Germline CDR1 and CDR2: SGHNT and YYREEE (reference sequence). The CDR3 consists of 15 residues. Written as DNA, the CDR3 is TGTGCCAGCAGCTTGCAGGCGGGAGGGTTCCACGAGCAGTACTTC. It encodes CASSLQAGGFHEQYF.

The chain employs TRBV6-2 or TRBV6-3 and TRBJ1-5; D is undetermined. This CDR3 has 16 amino acids. Looked up from germline, CDR1 is MNHEY and CDR2 is SVGEGT. The V and J ends lost 2 bases and 4 bases respectively, with 15 bases between them. CDR3 region: CASSYRPAGKNQPQHF. CDR3 coding DNA: TGTGCCAGCAGTTACCGCCCAGCCGGGAAAAATCAGCCCCAGCATTTT.

This clone was picked up one time. V usage is TRBV18 and J usage is TRBJ1-3, with D possibly TRBD1 on 6 matching bases. The CDR3 runs 18 residues. CDR1 and CDR2 from the germline V gene are KGHSH and LQKENI. V was shortened by 3 bases and J by 2 bases, with 20 bases between the two germline ends. The CDR3 sequence: CASSPIVAGAKAGNTIYF. Written as DNA, the CDR3 is TGTGCCAGCTCACCGATCGTCGCGGGGGCAAAGGCTGGAAACACCATATATTTT. Drawing the rest from reference TRBV18 and TRBJ1-3, the complete variable domain is NAGVMQNPRHLVRRRGQEARLRCSPMKGHSHVYWYRQLPEEGLKFMVYLQKENIIDESGMPKERFSAEFPKEGPSILRIQQVVRGDSAAYFCASSPIVAGAKAGNTIYFGEGSWLTVV.

V is TRBV7-2 and J is TRBJ2-2, with TRBD2 matching over 14 bases. Per germline, CDR1 SGHTA and CDR2 FQGNSA. This CDR3 is built from 15 residues. After removal of 4 bases from V and 7 bases from J, the junction contained 2 bases not matched to a gene. The CDR3 DNA sequence: TGTGCCAGCAGCTCAGGACTAGCGGGGGGCGGGGAGCTGTTTTTT. Its protein is CASSSGLAGGGELFF.

The chain joins TRBV18 to TRBJ2-7; D is possibly TRBD1 (5 bases). The length of the CDR3 is 14 residues. Germline V gene lookup returns CDR1 KGHSH and CDR2 LQKENI. V was clipped by 6 bases and J by 2 bases, with 14 bases between them. CDR3 amino acids: CASSLLDKAYEQYF. The CDR3, as DNA: TGTGCCAGCTCCCTACTGGACAAGGCCTACGAGCAGTACTTC.

V usage is TRBV28 and J usage is TRBJ1-2; no clear D gene. Trimming left V 8 bases short and J 2 bases short, with 6 bases between. The CDR3 is 11 residues long. Germline CDR1 is MDHEN and CDR2 is SYDVKM. The CDR3, as DNA: TGTGCCAGCGGCCTGAACTATGGCTACACCTTC. Protein product: CASGLNYGYTF.

The genes are TRBV5-1 and TRBJ2-7; 7 positions match TRBD1. Germline CDR1 and CDR2: SGHRS and YFSETQ. The V and J ends lost 3 bases and 6 bases, in that order; junction bases with no gene match: 6. The CDR3 loop spans 13 amino acids. The CDR3 bases are TGCGCCAGCAGCTCGGGACAGCAGGCCGAGCAGTACTTC. It codes for CASSSGQQAEQYF.

This clone has just one count. The chain is built from TRBV30 and TRBJ1-3; D is perhaps TRBD1 (5 bases). The V gene lost 2 bases and the J gene lost 0 bases, with 5 bases spanning the gap. This CDR3 is built from 13 residues. Germline V gene data show CDR1 as GTSNPN and CDR2 as SVGIG (reference sequence). Here the CDR3 reads CAWSQGSGNTIYF. CDR3 sequence (DNA): TGTGCCTGGAGTCAGGGCTCTGGAAACACCATATATTTT.

This clone was observed a single time. J is TRBJ2-7 and V is TRBV6-2 or TRBV6-3; 8 nucleotides line up with TRBD1. CDR3 size: 19 residues. Germline CDR1 is MNHEY and CDR2 is SVGEGT. V dropped 1 base and J dropped 0; count of bases not matched to a gene: 14. The CDR3 nucleotides read TGTGCCAGCAGTTACTGGCGATCTCAGGGGGCCCACCTCTCCTACGAGCAGTACTTC. It translates to CASSYWRSQGAHLSYEQYF.

V usage is TRBV4-3 and J usage is TRBJ1-2; D unclear. V was pared by 4 bases and J by 0 bases, with 9 bases between. Germline V CDR1 and CDR2: LGHNA, YSLEER. The CDR3 totals 14 residues. This chain's CDR3 is CASSPGPSNYGYTF. DNA for the CDR3: TGCGCCAGCAGCCCAGGCCCGTCTAACTATGGCTACACCTTC.

The rearrangement joins TRBV5-6 to TRBJ2-3; 9 nucleotides align to TRBD2. Trimming took 3 bases from V and 0 from J; bases not matched to a gene: 2. Germline CDR1 reads SGHDT; CDR2 reads YYEEEE. CDR3 length equals 15 residues. CDR3 loop: CASSSGTSSTDTQYF. The CDR3 DNA follows: TGTGCCAGCAGCTCCGGGACTAGCAGCACAGATACGCAGTATTTT. The whole variable domain, filled in from reference TRBV5-6 and TRBJ2-3, reads DAGVTQSPTHLIKTRGQQVTLRCSPKSGHDTVSWYQQALGQGPQFIFQYYEEEERQRGNFPDRFSGHQFPNYSSELNVNALLLGDSALYLCASSSGTSSTDTQYFGPGTRLTVL.

The chain combines TRBV12-5 with TRBJ2-7; D is perhaps TRBD1 (7 bases). V lost 0 bases and J 1 base, leaving 16 bases between the germline ends. The CDR3 has 17 amino acids. Germline values: CDR1 LGHNT, CDR2 FRNRAP. The CDR3: CASGLVLPRGASYEQYF. The CDR3 nucleotides read TGTGCTAGTGGTTTGGTACTACCCAGGGGGGCGTCCTACGAGCAGTACTTC.

This chain uses TRBV18 with TRBJ1-3; 7 bases are a match to TRBD1. CDR3 length: 16 amino acids. Germline loops: CDR1 KGHSH, CDR2 LQKENI. The junction had 12 bases not matched to a gene; V was cut back by 6 bases and J by 4 bases. CDR3 loop: CASSPQTGVSGNTIYF. In DNA form, the CDR3 reads TGTGCCAGCTCCCCCCAAACAGGGGTCTCCGGAAACACCATATATTTT. Complete variable domain (other parts from reference TRBV18 and TRBJ1-3): NAGVMQNPRHLVRRRGQEARLRCSPMKGHSHVYWYRQLPEEGLKFMVYLQKENIIDESGMPKERFSAEFPKEGPSILRIQQVVRGDSAAYFCASSPQTGVSGNTIYFGEGSWLTVV.

The chain links TRBV7-8 to TRBJ1-2, with 7 bases lining up with TRBD1. V trimming: 4 bases; J trimming: 6 bases; junction bases outside the gene matches: 5. This CDR3 spans 13 amino acids. Germline V gene lookup returns CDR1 SGHVS and CDR2 FQNEAQ. In DNA form, the CDR3 reads TGTGCCAGCAGCTCCGGGACAGTTAATGGCTACACCTTC. It yields the protein CASSSGTVNGYTF.

V is TRBV3-1 (or the pseudogene TRBV3-2) and J is TRBJ2-2, with TRBD1 matching over 8 bases. V was pared by 8 bases and J by 2 bases, with 13 bases of the junction left unmatched. This CDR3 region has 17 residues. Germline-derived CDR1 and CDR2 are LGHDT and YNNKEL (reference sequence). In nucleotides, the CDR3 is TGTGCCAGCCGCATCGTGAATGGACAGGGAAACACCGGGGAGCTGTTTTTT. Translation gives CASRIVNGQGNTGELFF.

The rearrangement joins TRBV4-3 to TRBJ2-7; 9 nucleotides agree with TRBD1. J lost 4 bases, V lost 6 bases, and 7 bases had no gene match. Germline CDR1 LGHNA, CDR2 YSLEER. The CDR3 loop spans 14 amino acids. CDR3 bases: TGCGCCAGCAGTCGTGACAGGGGGTTGTACGAGCAGTACTTC. Translation gives CASSRDRGLYEQYF.

The rearrangement uses TRBV30 and TRBJ1-4; weak D call: TRBD1 (6 bases). This CDR3 comprises 15 residues. Germline V gene lookup returns CDR1 GTSNPN and CDR2 SVGIG (reference sequence). V lost 3 bases to trimming and J lost 7 bases, with 18 bases between them. The DNA for the CDR3 is TGTGCCTGGAGGAGGGGACACCTACAGGGTGAAAAACTGTTTTTT. This translates into CAWRRGHLQGEKLFF. The entire variable domain, with the rest obtained from reference TRBV30 and TRBJ1-4, is as follows: SQTIHQWPATLVQPVGSPLSLECTVEGTSNPNLYWYRQAAGRGLQLLFYSVGIGQISSEVPQNLSASRPQDRQFILSSKKLLLSDSGFYLCAWRRGHLQGEKLFFGSGTQLSVL.

V usage is TRBV25-1 and J usage is TRBJ1-2, with D unclear. The germline V gene has CDR1 MGHDK and CDR2 SYGVNS. This CDR3 spans 12 amino acids. Trimming cost V 3 bases and J 5 bases, with 7 bases left between them. CDR3 nucleotide sequence: TGTGCCAGCAGTGATTCGGGATATGGCTACACCTTC. Translation gives CASSDSGYGYTF.